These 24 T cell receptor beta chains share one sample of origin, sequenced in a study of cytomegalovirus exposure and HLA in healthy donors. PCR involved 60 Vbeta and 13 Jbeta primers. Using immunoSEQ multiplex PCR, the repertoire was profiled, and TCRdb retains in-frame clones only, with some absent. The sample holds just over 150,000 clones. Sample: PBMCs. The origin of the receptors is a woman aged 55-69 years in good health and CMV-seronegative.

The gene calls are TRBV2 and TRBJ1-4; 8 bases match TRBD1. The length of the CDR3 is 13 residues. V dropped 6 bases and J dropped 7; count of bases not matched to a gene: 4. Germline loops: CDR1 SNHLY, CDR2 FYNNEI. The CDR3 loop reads CASRDRGGEKLFF. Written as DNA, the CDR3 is TGTGCCAGCAGAGACAGGGGAGGTGAAAAACTGTTTTTT. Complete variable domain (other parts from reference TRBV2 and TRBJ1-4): EPEVTQTPSHQVTQMGQEVILRCVPISNHLYFYWYRQILGQKVEFLVSFYNNEISEKSEIFDDQFSVERPDGSNFTLKIRSTKLEDSAMYFCASRDRGGEKLFFGSGTQLSVL.

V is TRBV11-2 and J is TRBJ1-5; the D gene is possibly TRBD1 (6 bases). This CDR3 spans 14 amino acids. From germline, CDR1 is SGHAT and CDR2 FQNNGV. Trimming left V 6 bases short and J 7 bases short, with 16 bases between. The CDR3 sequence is CASSRTELGQPQHF. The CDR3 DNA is TGTGCCAGCAGTCGGACAGAATTAGGACAGCCCCAGCATTTT.

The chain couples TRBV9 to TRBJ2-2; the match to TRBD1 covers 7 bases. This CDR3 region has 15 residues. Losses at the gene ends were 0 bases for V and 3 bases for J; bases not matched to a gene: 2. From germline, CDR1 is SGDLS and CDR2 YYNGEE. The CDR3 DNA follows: TGTGCCAGCAGCGTAGGAGGGGGCCACACCGGGGAGCTGTTTTTT. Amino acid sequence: CASSVGGGHTGELFF.

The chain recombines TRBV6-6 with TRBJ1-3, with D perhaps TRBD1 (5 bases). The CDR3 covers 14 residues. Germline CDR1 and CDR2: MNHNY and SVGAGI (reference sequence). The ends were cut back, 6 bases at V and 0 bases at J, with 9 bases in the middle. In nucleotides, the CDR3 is TGTGCCAGCAGGCAGGGCTTCTCTGGAAACACCATATATTTT. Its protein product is CASRQGFSGNTIYF.

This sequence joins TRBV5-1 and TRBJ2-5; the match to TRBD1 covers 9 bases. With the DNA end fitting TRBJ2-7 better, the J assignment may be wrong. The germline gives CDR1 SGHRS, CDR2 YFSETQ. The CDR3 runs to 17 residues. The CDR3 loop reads CASSTGQGSLTSYEQYF. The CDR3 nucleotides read TGCGCCAGCAGCACCGGACAGGGGTCTCTGACCTCCTACGAGCAGTACTTC.

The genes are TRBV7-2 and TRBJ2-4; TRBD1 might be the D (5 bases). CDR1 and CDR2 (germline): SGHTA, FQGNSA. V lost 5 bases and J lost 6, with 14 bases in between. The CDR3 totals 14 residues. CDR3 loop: CASSPAGAVNIQYF. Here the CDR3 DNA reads TGTGCCAGCAGCCCGGCTGGGGCGGTAAACATTCAGTACTTC. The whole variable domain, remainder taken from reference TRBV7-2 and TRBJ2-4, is GAGVSQSPSNKVTEKGKDVELRCDPISGHTALYWYRQSLGQGLEFLIYFQGNSAPDKSGLPSDRFSAERTGGSVSTLTIQRTQQEDSAVYLCASSPAGAVNIQYFGAGTRLSVL.

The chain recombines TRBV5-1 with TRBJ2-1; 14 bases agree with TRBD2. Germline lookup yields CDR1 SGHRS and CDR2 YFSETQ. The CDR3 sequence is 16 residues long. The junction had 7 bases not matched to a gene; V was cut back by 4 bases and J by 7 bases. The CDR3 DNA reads TGCGCCAGCAGCATCGGGACTAGCGGGAGAAGGAATGAGCAGTTCTTC. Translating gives CASSIGTSGRRNEQFF.

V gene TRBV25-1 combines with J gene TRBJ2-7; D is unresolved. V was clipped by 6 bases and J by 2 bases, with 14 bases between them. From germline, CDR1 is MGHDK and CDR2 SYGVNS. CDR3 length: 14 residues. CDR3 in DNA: TGTGCCAGCAGACCCAACAATCCCCCCTACGAGCAGTACTTC. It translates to CASRPNNPPYEQYF.

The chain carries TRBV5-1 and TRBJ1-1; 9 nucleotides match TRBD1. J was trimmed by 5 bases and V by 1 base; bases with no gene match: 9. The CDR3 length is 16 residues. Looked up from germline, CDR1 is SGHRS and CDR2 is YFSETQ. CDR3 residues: CASSLHTGGARTEAFF. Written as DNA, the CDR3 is TGCGCCAGCAGCTTGCATACAGGGGGCGCAAGGACTGAAGCTTTCTTT.

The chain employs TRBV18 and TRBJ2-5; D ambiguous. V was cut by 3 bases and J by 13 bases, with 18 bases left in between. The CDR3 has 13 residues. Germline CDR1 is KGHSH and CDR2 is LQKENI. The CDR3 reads CASSPLEQAPGYF. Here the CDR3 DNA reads TGTGCCAGCTCACCCCTGGAACAAGCCCCGGGGTACTTC.

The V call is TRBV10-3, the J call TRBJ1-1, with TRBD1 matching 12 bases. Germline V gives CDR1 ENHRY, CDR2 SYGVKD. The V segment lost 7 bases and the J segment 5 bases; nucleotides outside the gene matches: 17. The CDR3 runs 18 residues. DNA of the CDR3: TGTGCCATCACCGGGACAGGGGGCGCGGGGGGTACAAAAACTGAAGCTTTCTTT. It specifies CAITGTGGAGGTKTEAFF.

The CDR3 nucleotides read TGTGCCAGCAGCGTAGGGGAGGCCTTAATCTATGGCTACACCTTC. It yields the protein CASSVGEALIYGYTF. This chain joins TRBV9 and TRBJ1-2; D not certain. The V gene's germline CDR1 is SGDLS and CDR2 YYNGEE. The length of the CDR3 is 15 residues. The V end lost 0 bases, the J end lost 4 bases, and 13 bases lay between the germline ends.

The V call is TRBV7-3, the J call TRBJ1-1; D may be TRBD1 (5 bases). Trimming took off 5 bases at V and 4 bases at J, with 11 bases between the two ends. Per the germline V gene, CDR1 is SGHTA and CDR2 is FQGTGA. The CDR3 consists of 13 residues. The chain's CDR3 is CASSPGGGTEAFF. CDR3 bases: TGTGCCAGCAGCCCTGGGGGGGGCACTGAAGCTTTCTTT. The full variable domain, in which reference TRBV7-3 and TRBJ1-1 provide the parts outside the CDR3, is GAGVSQTPSNKVTEKGKYVELRCDPISGHTALYWYRQSLGQGPEFLIYFQGTGAADDSGLPNDRFFAVRPEGSVSTLKIQRTERGDSAVYLCASSPGGGTEAFFGQGTRLTVV.

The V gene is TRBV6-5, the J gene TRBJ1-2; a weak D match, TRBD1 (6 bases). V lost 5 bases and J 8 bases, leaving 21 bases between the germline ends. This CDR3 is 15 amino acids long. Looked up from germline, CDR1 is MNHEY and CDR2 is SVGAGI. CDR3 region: CASSGRTVGANGYTF. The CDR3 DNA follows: TGTGCCAGCAGTGGTCGGACAGTAGGGGCTAACGGCTACACCTTC.

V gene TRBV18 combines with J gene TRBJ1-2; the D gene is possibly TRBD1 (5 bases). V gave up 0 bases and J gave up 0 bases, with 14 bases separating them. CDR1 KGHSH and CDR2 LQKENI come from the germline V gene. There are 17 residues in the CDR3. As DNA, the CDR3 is TGTGCCAGCTCACCACCGCAGGGCCTAACCACTAACTATGGCTACACCTTC. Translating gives CASSPPQGLTTNYGYTF.

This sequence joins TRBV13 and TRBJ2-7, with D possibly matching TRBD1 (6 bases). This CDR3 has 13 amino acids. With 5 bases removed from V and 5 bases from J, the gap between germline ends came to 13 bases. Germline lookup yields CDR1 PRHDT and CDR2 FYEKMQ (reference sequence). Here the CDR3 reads CASSLVRGNEQYF. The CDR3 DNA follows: TGTGCCAGCAGCCTAGTCAGGGGCAACGAGCAGTACTTC. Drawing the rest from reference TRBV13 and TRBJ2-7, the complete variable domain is AAGVIQSPRHLIKEKRETATLKCYPIPRHDTVYWYQQGPGQDPQFLISFYEKMQSDKGSIPDRFSAQQFSDYHSELNMSSLELGDSALYFCASSLVRGNEQYFGPGTRLTVT.

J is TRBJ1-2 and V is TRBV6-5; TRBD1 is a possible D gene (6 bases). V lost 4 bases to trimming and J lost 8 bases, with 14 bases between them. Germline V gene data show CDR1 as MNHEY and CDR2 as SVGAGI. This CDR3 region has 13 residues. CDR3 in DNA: TGTGCCAGCAGTTCCGACAGGTGGGGGGGCTACACCTTC. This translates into CASSSDRWGGYTF.

The CDR3 DNA follows: TGCGCCAGCAGCTTACAACAGGGGGACACCATATATTTT. As protein: CASSLQQGDTIYF. The chain employs TRBV5-1 and TRBJ1-3; 8 bases match TRBD1. Per germline, CDR1 SGHRS and CDR2 YFSETQ. The CDR3 totals 13 residues. Trimming took 2 bases from V and 8 from J; bases not matched to a gene: 3.

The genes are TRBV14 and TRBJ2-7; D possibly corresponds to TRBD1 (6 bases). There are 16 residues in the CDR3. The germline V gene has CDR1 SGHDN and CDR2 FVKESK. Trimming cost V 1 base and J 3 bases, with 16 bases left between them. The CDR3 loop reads CASSQASGTPFYEQYF. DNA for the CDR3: TGTGCCAGCAGCCAAGCTTCCGGGACACCGTTCTACGAGCAGTACTTC.

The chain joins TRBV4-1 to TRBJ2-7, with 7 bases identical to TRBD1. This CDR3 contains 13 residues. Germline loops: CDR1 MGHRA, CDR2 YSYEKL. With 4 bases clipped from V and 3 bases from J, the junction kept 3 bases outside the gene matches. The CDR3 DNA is TGCGCCAGCAGCCTGGGACAGCTCTACGAGCAGTACTTC. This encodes CASSLGQLYEQYF.

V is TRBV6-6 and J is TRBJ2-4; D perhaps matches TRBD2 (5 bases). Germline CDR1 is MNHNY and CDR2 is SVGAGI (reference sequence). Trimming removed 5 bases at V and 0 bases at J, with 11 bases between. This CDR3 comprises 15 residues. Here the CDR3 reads CASSEGQLAKNIQYF. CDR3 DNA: TGTGCCAGCAGTGAGGGCCAGCTAGCCAAAAACATTCAGTACTTC.

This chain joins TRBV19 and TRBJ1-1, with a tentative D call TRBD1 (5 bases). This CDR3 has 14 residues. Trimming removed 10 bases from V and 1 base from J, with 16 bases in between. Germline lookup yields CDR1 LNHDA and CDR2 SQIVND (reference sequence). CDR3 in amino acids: CATVGGLWNTEAFF. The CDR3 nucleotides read TGTGCCACCGTTGGGGGACTTTGGAACACTGAAGCTTTCTTT.

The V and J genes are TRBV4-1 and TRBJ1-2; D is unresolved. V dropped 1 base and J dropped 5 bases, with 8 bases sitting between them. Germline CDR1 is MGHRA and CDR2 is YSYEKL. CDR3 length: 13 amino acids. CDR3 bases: TGCGCCAGCAGCCAAGCAGGATGGTATGGCTACACCTTC. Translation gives CASSQAGWYGYTF.

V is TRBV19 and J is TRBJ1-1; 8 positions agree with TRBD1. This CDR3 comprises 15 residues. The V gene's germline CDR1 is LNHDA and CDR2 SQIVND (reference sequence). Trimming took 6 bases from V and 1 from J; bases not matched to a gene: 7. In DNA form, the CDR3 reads TGTGCCAGTAGCCGACAGGGGTTGGAGAACACTGAAGCTTTCTTT. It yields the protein CASSRQGLENTEAFF.